The present TCR beta chain was sequenced within a study of molecular identifiers for immune sequencing clone quantification. General observations from the study: Among some 910,000 naive cells, as was reported, spiked Jurkat TCR RNA from one cell was detectable. In CMV-specific effectors, clones above 20 copies held over 98% of molecules; naive, under 1%.

This clonotype was detected many times. The antigen remains unidentified. The CDR3 consists of 16 residues. V lost 0 bases, J lost 5 bases, and 8 bases stayed unmatched. Germline CDR1 DFQATT, CDR2 SNEGSKA (reference sequence). The naive CD8 libraries originated from between roughly 17,000 and 1,000,000 sorted cells and drew on 10%, 30% or 50% RNA. TCRdb redid the calling of the PCR reads with MiXCR, one entry per CDR3 protein. The repertoire holds 350,000 or so distinct CDR3 sequences, with 20% to 25% as singletons. The TCR comes from a human donor in good health. Some libraries in this study had Jurkat cell RNA spiked in. Sequenced material: naive CD8+ T cells from blood, with Jurkat cell RNA spiked in. The sample's subset: FACS-sorted CD8+CD4-CCR7+CD45RA+ naive T cells. The chain carries TRBV20-1 and TRBJ2-3; 10 nucleotides agree with TRBD2. CDR3 residues: CSARDWASGSQDTQYF. In nucleotides, the CDR3 is TGCAGTGCTAGAGATTGGGCTAGCGGGAGTCAAGATACGCAGTATTTT.